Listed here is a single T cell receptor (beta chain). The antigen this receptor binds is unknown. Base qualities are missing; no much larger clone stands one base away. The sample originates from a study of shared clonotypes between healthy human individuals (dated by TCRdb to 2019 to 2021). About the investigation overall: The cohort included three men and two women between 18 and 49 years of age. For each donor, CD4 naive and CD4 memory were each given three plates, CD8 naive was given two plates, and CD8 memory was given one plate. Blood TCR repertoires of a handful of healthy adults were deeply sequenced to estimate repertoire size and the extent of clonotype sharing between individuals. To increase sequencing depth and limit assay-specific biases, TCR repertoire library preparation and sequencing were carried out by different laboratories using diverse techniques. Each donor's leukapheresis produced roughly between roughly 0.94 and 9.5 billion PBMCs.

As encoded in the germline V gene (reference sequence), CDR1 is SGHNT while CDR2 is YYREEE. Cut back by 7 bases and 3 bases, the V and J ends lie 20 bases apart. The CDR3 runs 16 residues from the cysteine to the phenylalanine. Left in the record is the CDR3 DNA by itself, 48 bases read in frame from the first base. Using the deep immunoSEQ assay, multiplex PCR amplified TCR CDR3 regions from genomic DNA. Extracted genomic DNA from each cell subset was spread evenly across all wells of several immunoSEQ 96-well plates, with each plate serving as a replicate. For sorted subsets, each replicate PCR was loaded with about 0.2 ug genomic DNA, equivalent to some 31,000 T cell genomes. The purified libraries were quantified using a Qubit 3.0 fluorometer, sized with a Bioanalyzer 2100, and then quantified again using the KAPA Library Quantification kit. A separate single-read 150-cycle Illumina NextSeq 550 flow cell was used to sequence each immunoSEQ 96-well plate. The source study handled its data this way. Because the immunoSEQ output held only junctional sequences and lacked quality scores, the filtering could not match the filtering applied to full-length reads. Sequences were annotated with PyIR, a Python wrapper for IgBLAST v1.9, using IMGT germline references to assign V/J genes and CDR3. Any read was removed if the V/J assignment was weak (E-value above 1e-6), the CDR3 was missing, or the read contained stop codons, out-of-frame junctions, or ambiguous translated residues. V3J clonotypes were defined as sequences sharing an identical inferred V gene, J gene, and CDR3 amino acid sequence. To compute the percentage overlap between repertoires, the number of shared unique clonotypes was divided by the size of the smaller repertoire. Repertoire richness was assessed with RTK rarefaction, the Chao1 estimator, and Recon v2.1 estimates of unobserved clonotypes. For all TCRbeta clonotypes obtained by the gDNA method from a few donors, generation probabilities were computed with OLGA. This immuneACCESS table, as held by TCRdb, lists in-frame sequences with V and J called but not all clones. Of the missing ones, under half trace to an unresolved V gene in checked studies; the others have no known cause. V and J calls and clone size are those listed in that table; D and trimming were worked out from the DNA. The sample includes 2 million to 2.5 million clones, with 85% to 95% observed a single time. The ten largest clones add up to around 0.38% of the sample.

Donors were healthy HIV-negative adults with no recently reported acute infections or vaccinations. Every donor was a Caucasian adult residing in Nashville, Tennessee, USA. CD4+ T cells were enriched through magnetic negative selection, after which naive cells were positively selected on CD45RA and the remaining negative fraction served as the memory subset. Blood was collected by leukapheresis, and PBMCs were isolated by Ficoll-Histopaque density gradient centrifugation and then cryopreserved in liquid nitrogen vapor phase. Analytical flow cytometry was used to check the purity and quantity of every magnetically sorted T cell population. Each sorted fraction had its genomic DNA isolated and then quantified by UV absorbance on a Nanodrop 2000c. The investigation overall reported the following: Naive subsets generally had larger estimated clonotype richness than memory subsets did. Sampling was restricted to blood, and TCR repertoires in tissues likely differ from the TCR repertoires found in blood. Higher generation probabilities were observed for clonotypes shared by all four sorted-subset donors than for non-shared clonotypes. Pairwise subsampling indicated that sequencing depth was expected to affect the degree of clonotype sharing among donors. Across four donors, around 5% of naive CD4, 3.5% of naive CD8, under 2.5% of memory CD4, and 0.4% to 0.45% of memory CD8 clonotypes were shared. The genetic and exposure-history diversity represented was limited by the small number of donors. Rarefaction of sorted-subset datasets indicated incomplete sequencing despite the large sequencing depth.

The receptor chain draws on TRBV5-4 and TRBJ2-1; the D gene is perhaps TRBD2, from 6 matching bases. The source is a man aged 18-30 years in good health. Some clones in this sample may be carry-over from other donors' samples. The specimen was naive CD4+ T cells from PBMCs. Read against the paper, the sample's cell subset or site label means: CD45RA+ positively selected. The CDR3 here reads CASAGGIMEGYNEQFF. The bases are TGTGCCAGCGCTGGGGGAATAATGGAGGGCTACAATGAGCAGTTCTTC. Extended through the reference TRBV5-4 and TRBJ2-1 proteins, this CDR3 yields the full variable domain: ETGVTQSPTHLIKTRGQQVTLRCSSQSGHNTVSWYQQALGQGPQFIFQYYREEENGRGNFPPRFSGLQFPNYSSELNVNALELDDSALYLCASAGGIMEGYNEQFFGPGTRLTVL.